The entry below describes one TCR beta chain. Germline trimming cut 4 bases from V and 3 bases from J; bases unmatched to any gene: 8. Germline assignment: CDR1 SGHTA and CDR2 FQGTGA. The CDR3 contains 15 residues. The data derive from a study of T cells in Graves' hyperthyroidism and ophthalmopathy. Template material for amplifying TCR beta CDR3 regions consisted of RNA transcripts. RT-PCR in the first round (using the HTBI primer set) targeted the TCR CDR3. One entry per CDR3 protein, called by TCRdb with MiXCR from the multiplex PCR reads. This sample has approximately 510,000 distinct CDR3 sequences, with around 50% found just once.

The clonotype comes from an adult woman with Graves' disease, either hyperthyroidism or ophthalmopathy (not recorded which). This chain connects TRBV7-3 to TRBJ2-7, with 8 bases aligning to TRBD1. The sample was peripheral blood or thyroid tissue (not recorded which). CDR3 DNA sequence: TGTGCCAGCAGCTCAGCCCGGGACAGGAACTACGAGCAGTACTTC. As protein: CASSSARDRNYEQYF.